This TCR beta chain stems from a study of cytomegalovirus exposure and HLA in healthy donors. Study-level points and caveats: The number of N-insertions in an Asian-associated ancestry cluster was reportedly below the 666-donor mean in a later analysis. Later, an analysis found that common viral pathogens appeared to be linked with several of the most significant clusters. For most TCR beta V segments, an earlier analysis put the productive rate at about 90% or about 30% of the time.

The study ran its PCR with 60 Vbeta and 13 Jbeta primers. TCRdb keeps only in-frame clones here, not all; method: immunoSEQ multiplex PCR. The sample contains 150,000 to 200,000 clones, less than 80% of which appear only once. Each of the donors was a healthy bone marrow donor. This clone turned up a few times. Its antigen is undetermined. Losses at the gene ends were 0 bases for V and 4 bases for J; bases not matched to a gene: 3. The CDR3 extends over 15 amino acids. CDR1 is LGHNA, CDR2 YNFKEQ, per germline. Sequenced: PBMCs. J is TRBJ1-5 and V is TRBV4-2; 7 bases agree with TRBD1. The receptor comes from a man in his forties in good health and CMV-seronegative. The CDR3 region has the DNA TGTGCCAGCAGCCAAGAGGAACAGGGGAATCAGCCCCAGCATTTT. Its protein product is CASSQEEQGNQPQHF.